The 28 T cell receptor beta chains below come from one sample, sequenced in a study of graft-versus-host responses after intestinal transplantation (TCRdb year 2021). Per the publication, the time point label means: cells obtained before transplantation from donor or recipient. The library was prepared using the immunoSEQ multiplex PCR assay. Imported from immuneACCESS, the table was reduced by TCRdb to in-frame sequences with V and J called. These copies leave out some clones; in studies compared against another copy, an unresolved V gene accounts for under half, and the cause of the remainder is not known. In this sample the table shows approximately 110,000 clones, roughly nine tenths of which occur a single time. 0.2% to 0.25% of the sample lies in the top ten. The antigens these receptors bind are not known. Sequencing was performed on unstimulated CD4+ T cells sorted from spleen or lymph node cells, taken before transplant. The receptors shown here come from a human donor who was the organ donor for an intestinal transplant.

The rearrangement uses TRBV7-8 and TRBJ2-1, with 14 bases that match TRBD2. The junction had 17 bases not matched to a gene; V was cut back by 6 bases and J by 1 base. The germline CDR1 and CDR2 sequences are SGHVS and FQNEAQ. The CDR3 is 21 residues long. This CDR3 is CASRPQPTGLAGEVSYNEQFF. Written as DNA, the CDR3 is TGTGCCAGCAGACCCCAACCCACGGGACTAGCGGGAGAAGTTTCCTACAATGAGCAGTTCTTC.

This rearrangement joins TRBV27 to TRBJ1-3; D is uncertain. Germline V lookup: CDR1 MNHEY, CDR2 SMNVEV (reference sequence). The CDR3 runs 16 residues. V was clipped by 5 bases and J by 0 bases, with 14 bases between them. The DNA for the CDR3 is TGTGCCAGCAGTAAAAATAGCCTGAGCTCTGGAAACACCATATATTTT. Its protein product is CASSKNSLSSGNTIYF.

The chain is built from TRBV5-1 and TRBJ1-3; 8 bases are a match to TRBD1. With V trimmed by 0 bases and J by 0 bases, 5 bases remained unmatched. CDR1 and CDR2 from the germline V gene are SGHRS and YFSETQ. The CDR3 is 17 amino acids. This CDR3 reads CASSLAGTGSSGNTIYF. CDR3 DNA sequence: TGCGCCAGCAGCTTGGCGGGGACAGGATCCTCTGGAAACACCATATATTTT.

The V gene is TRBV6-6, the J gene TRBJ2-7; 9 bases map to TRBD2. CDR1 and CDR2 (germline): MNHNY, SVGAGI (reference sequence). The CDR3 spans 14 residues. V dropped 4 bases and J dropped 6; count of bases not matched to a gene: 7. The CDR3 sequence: CASSFASGTGEQYF. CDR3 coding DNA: TGTGCCAGCAGTTTTGCTAGCGGGACCGGCGAGCAGTACTTC.

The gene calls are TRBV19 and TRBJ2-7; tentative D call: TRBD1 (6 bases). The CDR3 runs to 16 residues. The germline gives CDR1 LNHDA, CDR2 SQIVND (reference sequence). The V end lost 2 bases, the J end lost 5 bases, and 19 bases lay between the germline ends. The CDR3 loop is CASSIIRDTEGDEQYF. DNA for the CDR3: TGTGCCAGTAGTATAATACGGGACACCGAGGGCGACGAGCAGTACTTC.

The chain's CDR3 is CASSEQSGSNTGELFF. Here the CDR3 DNA reads TGTGCCAGCAGTGAACAAAGCGGGTCGAACACCGGGGAGCTGTTTTTT. The chain employs TRBV2 and TRBJ2-2; D perhaps matches TRBD2 (6 bases). Looked up from germline, CDR1 is SNHLY and CDR2 is FYNNEI. Deletions cut 2 bases from V and 0 bases from J, with 10 bases between. CDR3 length: 16 residues.

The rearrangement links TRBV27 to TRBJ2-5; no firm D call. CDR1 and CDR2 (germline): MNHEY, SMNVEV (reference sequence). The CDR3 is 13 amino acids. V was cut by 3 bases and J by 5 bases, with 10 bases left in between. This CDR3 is CASSFQVGETQYF. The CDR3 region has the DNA TGTGCCAGCAGTTTTCAGGTGGGGGAGACCCAGTACTTC.

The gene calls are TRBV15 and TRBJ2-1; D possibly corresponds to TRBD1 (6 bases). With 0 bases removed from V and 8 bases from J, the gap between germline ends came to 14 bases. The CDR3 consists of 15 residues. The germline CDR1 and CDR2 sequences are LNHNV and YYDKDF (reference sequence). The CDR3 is CATSRDLTGNDEQFF. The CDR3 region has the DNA TGTGCCACCAGCAGAGATCTAACAGGGAATGATGAGCAGTTCTTC.

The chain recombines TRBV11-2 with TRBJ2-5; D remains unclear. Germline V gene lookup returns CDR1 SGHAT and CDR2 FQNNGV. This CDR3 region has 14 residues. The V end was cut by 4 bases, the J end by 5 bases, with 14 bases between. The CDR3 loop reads CASSSPRLGETQYF. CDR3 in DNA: TGTGCCAGCAGCTCGCCCCGTCTAGGGGAGACCCAGTACTTC.

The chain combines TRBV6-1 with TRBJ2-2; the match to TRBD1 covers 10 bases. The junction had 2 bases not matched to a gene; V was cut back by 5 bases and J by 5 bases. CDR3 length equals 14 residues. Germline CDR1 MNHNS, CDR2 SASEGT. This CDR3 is CASSPDRGTGELFF. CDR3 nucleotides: TGTGCCAGCAGTCCGGACAGGGGGACCGGGGAGCTGTTTTTT.

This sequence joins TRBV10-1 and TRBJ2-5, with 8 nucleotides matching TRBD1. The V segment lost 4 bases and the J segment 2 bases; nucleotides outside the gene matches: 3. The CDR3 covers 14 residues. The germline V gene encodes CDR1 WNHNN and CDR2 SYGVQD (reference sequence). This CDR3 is CASSADRGQETQYF. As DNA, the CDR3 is TGCGCCAGCAGTGCCGACAGGGGACAAGAGACCCAGTACTTC.

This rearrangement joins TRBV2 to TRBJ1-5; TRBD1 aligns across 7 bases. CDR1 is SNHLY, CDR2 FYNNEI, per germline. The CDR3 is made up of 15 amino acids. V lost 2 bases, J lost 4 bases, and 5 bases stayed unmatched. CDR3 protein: CASSESEGANQPQHF. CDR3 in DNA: TGTGCCAGCAGTGAATCTGAGGGGGCTAATCAGCCCCAGCATTTT.

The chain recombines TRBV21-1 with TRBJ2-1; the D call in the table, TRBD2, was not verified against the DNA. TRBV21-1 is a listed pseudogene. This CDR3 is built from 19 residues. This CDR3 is CASSKWVQRGNPIDDEQFF. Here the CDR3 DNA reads TGTGCCAGCAGCAAATGGGTCCAGCGGGGTAATCCGATTGATGATGAGCAGTTCTTC.

CDR3 in DNA: TGTGCCAGCAGTGAACCCCCTCAGGGGGGCCCCTACGAGCAGTACTTC. Translation gives CASSEPPQGGPYEQYF. The chain links TRBV2 to TRBJ2-7; possibly TRBD1 for D (7 bases). Looked up from germline, CDR1 is SNHLY and CDR2 is FYNNEI. This CDR3 spans 16 amino acids. V lost 2 bases, J lost 2 bases, and 16 bases lay in between.

In DNA form, the CDR3 reads TGTGCCAGCAGCTTGGAAGCGGGAGGGTATCGGAGTGAGCAGTTCTTC. Translated: CASSLEAGGYRSEQFF. This sequence joins TRBV5-6 and TRBJ2-1; 10 bases line up with TRBD2. The CDR3 sequence is 16 residues long. V was pared by 0 bases and J by 9 bases, with 9 bases of the junction left unmatched. Germline CDR1 and CDR2: SGHDT and YYEEEE.

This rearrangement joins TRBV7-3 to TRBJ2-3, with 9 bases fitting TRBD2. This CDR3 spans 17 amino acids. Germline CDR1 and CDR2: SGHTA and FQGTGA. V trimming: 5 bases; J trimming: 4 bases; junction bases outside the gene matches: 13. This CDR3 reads CASSPPLGREGPDTQYF. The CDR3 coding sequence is TGTGCCAGCAGCCCCCCGTTGGGGCGGGAGGGCCCAGATACGCAGTATTTT.

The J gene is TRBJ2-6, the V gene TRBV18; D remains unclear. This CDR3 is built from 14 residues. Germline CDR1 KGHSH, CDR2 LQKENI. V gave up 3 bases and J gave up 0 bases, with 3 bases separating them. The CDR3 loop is CASSPSSGANVLTF. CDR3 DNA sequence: TGTGCCAGCTCACCTAGCTCTGGGGCCAACGTCCTGACTTTC.

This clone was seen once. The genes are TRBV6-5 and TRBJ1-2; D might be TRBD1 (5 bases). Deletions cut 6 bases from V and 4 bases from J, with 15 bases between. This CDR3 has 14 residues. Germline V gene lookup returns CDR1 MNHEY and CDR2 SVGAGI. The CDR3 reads CASRGPGLPYGYTF. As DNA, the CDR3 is TGTGCCAGCAGAGGACCAGGGTTGCCCTATGGCTACACCTTC.

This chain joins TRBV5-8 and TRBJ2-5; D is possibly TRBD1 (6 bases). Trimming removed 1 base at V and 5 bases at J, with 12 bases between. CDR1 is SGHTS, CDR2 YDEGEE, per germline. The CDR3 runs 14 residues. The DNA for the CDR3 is TGTGCCAGCAGCTTGTTTTCAGGGGTGGAGACCCAGTACTTC. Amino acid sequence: CASSLFSGVETQYF.

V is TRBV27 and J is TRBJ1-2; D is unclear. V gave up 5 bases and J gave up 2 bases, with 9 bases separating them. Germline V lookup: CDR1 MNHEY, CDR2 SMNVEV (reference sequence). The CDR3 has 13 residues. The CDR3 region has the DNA TGTGCCAGCAGTCAAACCCAAAACTATGGCTACACCTTC. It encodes CASSQTQNYGYTF.

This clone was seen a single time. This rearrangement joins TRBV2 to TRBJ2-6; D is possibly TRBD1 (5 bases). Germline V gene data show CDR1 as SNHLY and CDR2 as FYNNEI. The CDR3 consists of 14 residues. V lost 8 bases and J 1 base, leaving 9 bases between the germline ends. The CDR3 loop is CASGASSGANVLTF. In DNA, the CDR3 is TGTGCCAGCGGGGCCTCTTCTGGGGCCAACGTCCTGACTTTC.

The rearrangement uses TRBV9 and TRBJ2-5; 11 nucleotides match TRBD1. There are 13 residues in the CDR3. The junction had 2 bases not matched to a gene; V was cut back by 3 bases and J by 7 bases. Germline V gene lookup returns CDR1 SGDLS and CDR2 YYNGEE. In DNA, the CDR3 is TGTGCCAGCAGCGAGGGACAGGGGGGGACCCAGTACTTC. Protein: CASSEGQGGTQYF.

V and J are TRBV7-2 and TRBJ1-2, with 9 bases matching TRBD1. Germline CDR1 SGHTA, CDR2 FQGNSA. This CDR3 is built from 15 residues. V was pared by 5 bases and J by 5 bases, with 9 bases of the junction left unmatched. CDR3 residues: CASSARDRVKYGYTF. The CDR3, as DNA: TGTGCCAGCAGCGCCCGGGACAGGGTAAAGTATGGCTACACCTTC. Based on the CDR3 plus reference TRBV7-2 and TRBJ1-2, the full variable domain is GAGVSQSPSNKVTEKGKDVELRCDPISGHTALYWYRQSLGQGLEFLIYFQGNSAPDKSGLPSDRFSAERTGGSVSTLTIQRTQQEDSAVYLCASSARDRVKYGYTFGSGTRLTVV.

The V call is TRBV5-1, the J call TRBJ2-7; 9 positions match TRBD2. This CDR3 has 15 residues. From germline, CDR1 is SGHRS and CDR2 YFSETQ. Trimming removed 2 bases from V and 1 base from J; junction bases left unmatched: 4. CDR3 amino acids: CASSLRLAGSYEQYF. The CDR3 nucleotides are TGCGCCAGCAGCTTAAGGCTAGCGGGGTCCTACGAGCAGTACTTC.

The CDR3 region is CASSASPGGSGFYGYTF. CDR3 bases: TGTGCCAGTAGTGCTTCCCCAGGAGGGTCTGGGTTCTATGGCTACACCTTC. The gene calls are TRBV19 and TRBJ1-2; unclear D gene. Trimming shortened V by 5 bases and J by 4 bases, and 23 bases separated the two germline ends. CDR1 and CDR2 from the germline V gene are LNHDA and SQIVND (reference sequence). The CDR3 runs to 17 residues.

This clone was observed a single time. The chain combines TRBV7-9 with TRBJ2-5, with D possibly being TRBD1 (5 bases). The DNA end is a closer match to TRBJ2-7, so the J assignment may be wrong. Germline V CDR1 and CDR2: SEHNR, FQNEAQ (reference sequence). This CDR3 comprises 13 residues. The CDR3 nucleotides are TGTGCCAGCAGCTTGGACACCGCCTACGAGCAGTACTTC. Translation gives CASSLDTAYEQYF.

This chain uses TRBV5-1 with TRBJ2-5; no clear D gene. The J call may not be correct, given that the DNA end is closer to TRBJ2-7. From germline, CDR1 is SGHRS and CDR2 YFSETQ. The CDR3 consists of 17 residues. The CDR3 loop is CASSEEAMSEVGYEQYF. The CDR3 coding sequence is TGCGCCAGCAGCGAAGAAGCTATGTCTGAAGTTGGCTACGAGCAGTACTTC.

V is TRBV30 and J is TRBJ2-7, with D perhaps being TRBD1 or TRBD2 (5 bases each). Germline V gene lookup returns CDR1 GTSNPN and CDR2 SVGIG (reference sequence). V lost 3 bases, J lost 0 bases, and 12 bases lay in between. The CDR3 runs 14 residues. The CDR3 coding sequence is TGTGCCTGGAGCTACGGTGGGGGCTCCTACGAGCAGTACTTC. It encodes CAWSYGGGSYEQYF.